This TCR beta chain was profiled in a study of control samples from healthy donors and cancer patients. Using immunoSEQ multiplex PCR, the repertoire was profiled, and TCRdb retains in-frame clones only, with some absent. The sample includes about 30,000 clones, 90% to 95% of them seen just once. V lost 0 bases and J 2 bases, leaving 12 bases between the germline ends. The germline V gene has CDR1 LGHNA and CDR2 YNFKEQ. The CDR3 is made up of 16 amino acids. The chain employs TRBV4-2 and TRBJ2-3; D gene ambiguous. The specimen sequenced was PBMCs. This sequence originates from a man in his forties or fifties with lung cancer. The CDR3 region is CASSQEEVLHTDTQYF. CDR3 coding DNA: TGTGCCAGCAGCCAAGAAGAGGTCCTACACACAGATACGCAGTATTTT.